The 11 T cell receptor beta chains below were found in one sample sequenced in a study of blood T cell repertoires in COVID-19. The table came from immunoSEQ multiplex PCR; TCRdb's copy has only in-frame clones and leaves some out. The data contain 200,000 to 250,000 clones, around 84% of them singletons. Sequencing used peripheral blood. The receptors stem from a man in his forties with acute or convalescent COVID-19.

The chain joins TRBV5-1 to TRBJ2-1, with no clear D. The V end lost 4 bases, the J end lost 6 bases, and 11 bases lay between the germline ends. CDR1 SGHRS and CDR2 YFSETQ come from the germline V gene. The CDR3 contains 13 residues. CDR3 coding DNA: TGCGCCAGCAGCCTCTTTGAGAGCAATGAGCAGTTCTTC. Its translation is CASSLFESNEQFF. Drawing the rest from reference TRBV5-1 and TRBJ2-1, the complete variable domain is KAGVTQTPRYLIKTRGQQVTLSCSPISGHRSVSWYQQTPGQGLQFLFEYFSETQRNKGNFPGRFSGRQFSNSRSEMNVSTLELGDSALYLCASSLFESNEQFFGPGTRLTVL.

The chain combines TRBV28 with TRBJ1-1; D might be TRBD1 (5 bases). The CDR3 length is 16 residues. CDR1 is MDHEN, CDR2 SYDVKM, per germline. The V gene lost 3 bases and the J gene lost 1 base, with 15 bases spanning the gap. The DNA for the CDR3 is TGTGCCAGCAGTTTGCCCGTCGGAGGGGCGAACACTGAAGCTTTCTTT. Protein product: CASSLPVGGANTEAFF.

The V gene is TRBV29-1, the J gene TRBJ1-2; no clear D. Trimming took 3 bases from V and 0 from J, leaving 8 bases between them. CDR3 length: 13 amino acids. CDR1 is SQVTM, CDR2 ANQGSEA, per germline. The CDR3 spells CSVDGGANYGYTF. CDR3 DNA sequence: TGCAGCGTTGACGGCGGAGCTAACTATGGCTACACCTTC.

V and J are TRBV19 and TRBJ2-2, with D unclear. Germline V gives CDR1 LNHDA, CDR2 SQIVND (reference sequence). Deletions cut 3 bases from V and 3 bases from J, with 8 bases between. The CDR3 has 14 residues. CDR3 nucleotides: TGTGCCAGTAGTATGGGCTATTACACCGGGGAGCTGTTTTTT. Protein product: CASSMGYYTGELFF.

This chain joins TRBV6-5 and TRBJ1-6; 9 positions match TRBD1. Germline V lookup: CDR1 MNHEY, CDR2 SVGAGI. This CDR3 has 14 amino acids. Losses at the gene ends were 6 bases for V and 7 bases for J; bases not matched to a gene: 4. The CDR3 sequence: CASSRQGGNSPLHF. The CDR3 DNA reads TGTGCCAGCAGCCGACAGGGGGGCAATTCACCCCTCCACTTT.

V is TRBV19 and J is TRBJ2-7; D perhaps matches TRBD2 (6 bases). V dropped 7 bases and J dropped 0 bases, with 13 bases sitting between them. CDR1 is LNHDA and CDR2 is SQIVND in the germline V gene (reference sequence). The CDR3 is made up of 14 amino acids. CDR3 region: CASTGRGSSYEQYF. DNA of the CDR3: TGTGCCAGTACCGGGCGGGGAAGCTCCTACGAGCAGTACTTC.

This clone was recorded a few times. This chain connects TRBV5-4 to TRBJ1-1; no definite D call. The CDR3 spans 14 residues. Looked up from germline, CDR1 is SGHNT and CDR2 is YYREEE (reference sequence). The V gene lost 3 bases and the J gene lost 4 bases, with 13 bases spanning the gap. The chain's CDR3 is CASSSNGGGTEAFF. CDR3 DNA: TGTGCCAGCAGCTCCAACGGCGGTGGCACTGAAGCTTTCTTT.

This chain links TRBV28 with TRBJ1-2, with 9 bases fitting TRBD1. Trimming cost V 5 bases and J 6 bases; bases outside gene matches: 4. The CDR3 runs to 13 residues. Germline CDR1 reads MDHEN; CDR2 reads SYDVKM. CDR3 sequence (DNA): TGTGCCAGCAGTCCCTACAGGGGGCATGGCTACACCTTC. It specifies CASSPYRGHGYTF.

The gene calls are TRBV28 and TRBJ2-7; 8 nucleotides agree with TRBD2. The CDR3 length is 14 residues. Losses at the gene ends were 6 bases for V and 2 bases for J; bases not matched to a gene: 6. CDR1 is MDHEN, CDR2 SYDVKM, per germline. As DNA, the CDR3 is TGTGCCAGCAGCCTCAGGCGGGGGGCCTACGAGCAGTACTTC. The encoded protein is CASSLRRGAYEQYF.

The genes are TRBV7-3 and TRBJ2-5; D unresolved. The V gene lost 2 bases and the J gene lost 1 base, with 5 bases spanning the gap. There are 13 residues in the CDR3. CDR1 and CDR2 (germline): SGHTA, FQGTGA. The CDR3 spells CASSLAIQETQYF. The DNA of the CDR3 is TGTGCCAGCAGCTTAGCTATCCAAGAGACCCAGTACTTC.

The table lists this clone with a few counts. The chain carries TRBV5-6 and TRBJ2-2, with TRBD2 matching 7 bases. The V segment lost 6 bases and the J segment 4 bases; nucleotides outside the gene matches: 12. The CDR3 covers 16 residues. CDR1 SGHDT and CDR2 YYEEEE come from the germline V gene. This CDR3 reads CASTLFGPGGTGELFF. In DNA form, the CDR3 reads TGTGCCAGCACCTTATTCGGTCCGGGGGGCACCGGGGAGCTGTTTTTT.